The sequence of this T cell receptor (beta chain) was determined in a study of blood T cell repertoires in COVID-19. The data were produced by immunoSEQ multiplex PCR, yet TCRdb's version contains in-frame clones alone and is incomplete. The sample lists hundreds of thousands of clones, about 86% occurring once. V trimming: 4 bases; J trimming: 5 bases; junction bases outside the gene matches: 5. The CDR3 loop spans 15 amino acids. Germline lookup yields CDR1 LNHDA and CDR2 SQIVND (reference sequence). The chain has TRBV19 and TRBJ1-5, with TRBD1 identical over 10 bases. The TCR sequence derives from a woman aged 25 to 39 who had been exposed to COVID-19. Sequencing was done on a sample of PBMCs or T cells enriched from blood (not recorded which). CDR3 coding DNA: TGTGCCAGTAGTAACCCAGACAGGGGGCATCAGCCCCAGCATTTT. Protein sequence: CASSNPDRGHQPQHF.